The clone carrying this T cell receptor beta chain was seen ten or more times. The library gave individual cDNA molecules unique molecular identifiers. Via MiXCR, TCRdb re-called the RACE reads, giving one row per CDR3 protein. The sample lists about 77,000 distinct CDR3 sequences; approximately 8.1% were seen once. The data derive from a study of human T cells and chemical hapten exposure. Turning to the study itself: Per-sample TCR yield variability stemmed mainly from small pooled library volume differences.

Time point defined: healthy volunteer bleed at 6 weeks. Unfractionated whole blood yielded the extracted total RNA. This CDR3 is 14 amino acids long. Trimming removed 1 base from V and 4 bases from J, with 8 bases in between. The V gene's germline CDR1 is MNHEY and CDR2 SVGAGI. Input material: whole blood. This TCR came from a female donor in good health. Some clones in this sample may be carry-over from other donors' samples. The chain uses TRBV6-5 and TRBJ1-5; D is uncertain. The chain's CDR3 is CASSYFEGNQPQHF. In DNA form, the CDR3 reads TGTGCCAGCAGTTACTTCGAGGGAAATCAGCCCCAGCATTTT.